The 26 T cell receptor beta chains below all came from one sample that was sequenced in a study of blood T cells in healthy people across ages. A sample-barcoded 5' primer and a J-beta primer mix were used in a second PCR of about 7 to 11 cycles. Using its own MiXCR run on the 5' RACE reads, TCRdb lists one record per CDR3 protein. The repertoire consists of over 550,000 distinct CDR3 sequences, with approximately 30% occurring once and the leading ten covering less than 20%. The sequencing sample was made of blood. The receptors derive from a woman older than 75 in good health.

This clonotype was recorded a few times. The rearrangement uses TRBV5-1 and TRBJ2-2, with a possible D match to TRBD1 (6 bases). V lost 2 bases to trimming and J lost 6 bases, with 17 bases between them. This CDR3 has 16 amino acids. The germline CDR1 and CDR2 sequences are SGHRS and YFSETQ. The CDR3: CASSFRTDERSGELFF. The CDR3, as DNA: TGCGCCAGCAGCTTTAGGACAGACGAACGCTCCGGGGAGCTGTTTTTT.

This clonotype was counted ten times or more. V gene TRBV4-2 combines with J gene TRBJ2-3; the match to TRBD2 covers 7 bases. V lost 1 base and J lost 2; bases outside the gene matches: 3. The CDR3 contains 15 residues. From germline, CDR1 is LGHNA and CDR2 YNFKEQ. CDR3 loop: CASSQAGGYTDTQYF. DNA of the CDR3: TGTGCCAGCAGCCAAGCCGGGGGGTACACAGATACGCAGTATTTT.

As regards this clonotype: A read error may be the cause here, since a much bigger clone is one base away. The chain uses TRBV5-1 and TRBJ1-6; possibly TRBD1 for D (5 bases). CDR1 SGHRS and CDR2 YFSETQ come from the germline V gene. The CDR3 runs to 15 residues. Here the CDR3 reads CASSLWGEANSPLYF. The DNA for the CDR3 is TGCGCCAGCAGCTTGTGGGGGGAAGCAAATTCACCCCTCTACTTT.

This clonotype was detected ten times or more. The chain has TRBV7-2 and TRBJ2-7, with a possible D match to TRBD1 (5 bases). Germline lookup yields CDR1 SGHTA and CDR2 FQGNSA. The CDR3 sequence is 14 residues long. V was clipped by 5 bases and J by 5 bases, with 16 bases between them. The CDR3 bases are TGTGCCAGCAGCCAGACAGTTACTTTGAACGAGCAGTACTTC. The encoded protein is CASSQTVTLNEQYF.

The chain links TRBV7-8 to TRBJ1-1; 7 bases map to TRBD1. CDR3 length: 15 amino acids. In germline, CDR1 is SGHVS, CDR2 FQNEAQ. The V segment lost 5 bases and the J segment 4 bases; nucleotides outside the gene matches: 10. This chain's CDR3 is CASSPLTGLGTEAFF. Written as DNA, the CDR3 is TGTGCCAGCAGCCCCCTGACAGGGTTGGGCACTGAAGCTTTCTTT.

Only a few counts were recorded for this clonotype. The chain couples TRBV28 to TRBJ1-6, with 7 bases identical to TRBD1. Germline V gene data show CDR1 as MDHEN and CDR2 as SYDVKM. The CDR3 loop spans 15 amino acids. V was clipped by 5 bases and J by 7 bases; unmatched bases: 8. CDR3 residues: CASSRLGTVNSPLHF. In nucleotides, the CDR3 is TGTGCCAGCAGTCGGTTGGGGACAGTCAATTCACCCCTCCACTTT.

This clonotype was seen ten or more times. The rearrangement joins TRBV27 to TRBJ2-1; no reliable D call. Germline V gene data show CDR1 as MNHEY and CDR2 as SMNVEV (reference sequence). V gave up 3 bases and J gave up 2 bases, with 11 bases separating them. There are 15 residues in the CDR3. CDR3 region: CASSFVPIAYNEQFF. For the CDR3, the DNA is TGTGCCAGCAGTTTCGTCCCGATAGCCTACAATGAGCAGTTCTTC.

The V gene is TRBV7-6, the J gene TRBJ2-6; D is unresolved. The V end lost 1 base, the J end lost 8 bases, and 6 bases lay between the germline ends. The CDR3 runs 13 residues. The V gene's germline CDR1 is SGHVS and CDR2 FNYEAQ. The CDR3 loop is CASSLDPPNVLTF. The CDR3 DNA reads as TGTGCCAGCAGCTTAGACCCCCCCAACGTCCTGACTTTC. Together with reference TRBV7-6 and TRBJ2-6, the CDR3 gives the full variable domain: GAGVSQSPRYKVTKRGQDVALRCDPISGHVSLYWYRQALGQGPEFLTYFNYEAQQDKSGLPNDRFSAERPEGSISTLTIQRTEQRDSAMYRCASSLDPPNVLTFGAGSRLTVL.

The genes are TRBV7-2 and TRBJ1-6; a possible D gene is TRBD1 (5 bases). CDR3 length: 14 amino acids. Germline V gene sequence: CDR1 SGHTA, CDR2 FQGNSA. Trimming stripped 3 bases from V and 11 bases from J, with 14 bases between. The CDR3 DNA reads as TGTGCCAGCAGCTTCGGCAGGGCAAACCCACCCCTCCACTTT. It is translated as CASSFGRANPPLHF. Full variable domain (rest looked up from reference TRBV7-2 and TRBJ1-6): GAGVSQSPSNKVTEKGKDVELRCDPISGHTALYWYRQSLGQGLEFLIYFQGNSAPDKSGLPSDRFSAERTGGSVSTLTIQRTQQEDSAVYLCASSFGRANPPLHFGNGTRLTVT.

This rearrangement joins TRBV5-1 to TRBJ2-1; 7 nucleotides match TRBD2. The CDR3 extends over 16 amino acids. V was pared by 3 bases and J by 8 bases, with 14 bases of the junction left unmatched. In germline, CDR1 is SGHRS, CDR2 YFSETQ. CDR3 sequence reads: CASSSGTTPFVDEQFF. The CDR3 bases are TGCGCCAGCAGCTCCGGGACTACCCCATTTGTCGATGAGCAGTTCTTC.

The V call is TRBV6-6, the J call TRBJ2-1; 10 positions agree with TRBD2. The CDR3 is 14 residues long. Germline assignment: CDR1 MNHNY and CDR2 SVGAGI (reference sequence). CDR3 loop: CTGRQAGGNNEQFF. The CDR3 coding sequence is TGTACCGGCAGACAAGCGGGGGGGAACAATGAGCAGTTCTTC.

The CDR3 loop reads CASSPPRGYYGYTF. In DNA, the CDR3 is TGTGCCAGCAGCCCTCCCCGGGGCTACTATGGCTACACCTTC. This sequence joins TRBV9 and TRBJ1-2; D might be TRBD1 (5 bases). The CDR3 is 14 residues long. V gave up 4 bases and J gave up 3 bases, with 13 bases separating them. Germline V gene sequence: CDR1 SGDLS, CDR2 YYNGEE.

The chain links TRBV5-1 to TRBJ1-5; D gene unclear. The CDR3 totals 14 residues. Germline CDR1 SGHRS, CDR2 YFSETQ. V was clipped by 4 bases and J by 0 bases, with 8 bases between them. The CDR3 here is CASSPYGSNQPQHF. The DNA of the CDR3 is TGCGCCAGCAGCCCCTACGGTAGCAATCAGCCCCAGCATTTT. Using reference TRBV5-1 and TRBJ1-5 for the parts outside the CDR3, the full variable domain is KAGVTQTPRYLIKTRGQQVTLSCSPISGHRSVSWYQQTPGQGLQFLFEYFSETQRNKGNFPGRFSGRQFSNSRSEMNVSTLELGDSALYLCASSPYGSNQPQHFGDGTRLSIL.

This clonotype was observed a handful of times. One junction end does not reproduce the germline sequence, and a read error may be involved. The DNA for the CDR3 is TGTGCCGGCAGCGCCGGGACCTATCAGCCCCAGCATTTT. This encodes CAGSAGTYQPQHF. The chain uses TRBV7-6 and TRBJ1-5; tentative D call: TRBD1 (5 bases). Germline CDR1 is SGHVS and CDR2 is FNYEAQ. The CDR3 totals 13 residues.

This clonotype has ten or more counts. J is TRBJ2-7 and V is TRBV5-5; no clear D gene. Per the germline V gene, CDR1 is SGHKS and CDR2 is YYEKEE (reference sequence). The V end lost 3 bases, the J end lost 5 bases, and 12 bases lay between the germline ends. There are 13 residues in the CDR3. The CDR3 DNA reads as TGTGCCAGCAGCTCCAGGATCGTCGACGAGCAGTACTTC. Protein sequence: CASSSRIVDEQYF.

This clonotype appeared many times. The rearrangement joins TRBV25-1 to TRBJ2-5; tentatively, D is TRBD1 or TRBD2 (6 bases each). Germline V lookup: CDR1 MGHDK, CDR2 SYGVNS. The CDR3 covers 14 residues. Trimming removed 4 bases from V and 4 bases from J, with 13 bases in between. The CDR3 nucleotides read TGTGCCAGCAGTGTCAGGGGAGGTATAGAGACCCAGTACTTC. Translating gives CASSVRGGIETQYF.

In nucleotides, the CDR3 is TGTGCCAGCAGGCACCTAAAGACAGCCTACAATGAGCAGTTCTTC. Its translation is CASRHLKTAYNEQFF. The chain has TRBV7-2 and TRBJ2-1; perhaps TRBD1 as D (5 bases). CDR3 length equals 15 residues. CDR1 is SGHTA, CDR2 FQGNSA, per germline. V lost 6 bases, J lost 2 bases, and 14 bases lay in between.

This clonotype has more than one count but fewer than ten. J is TRBJ1-1 and V is TRBV6-5; D remains ambiguous. Germline CDR1 is MNHEY and CDR2 is SVGAGI. This CDR3 comprises 14 residues. V dropped 6 bases and J dropped 4 bases, with 15 bases sitting between them. In DNA form, the CDR3 reads TGTGCCAGCAGATCCGAGGGTTTCGGCACTGAAGCTTTCTTT. Amino acids: CASRSEGFGTEAFF.

J is TRBJ2-7 and V is TRBV20-1, with 16 bases fitting TRBD2. Germline CDR1 is DFQATT and CDR2 is SNEGSKA (reference sequence). The ends lost 6 bases at V and 0 bases at J; junction bases unmatched: 5. This CDR3 has 16 residues. In DNA, the CDR3 is TGCAGTGCCTACGGGACTAGCGGGAGGGCCTCCTACGAGCAGTACTTC. Amino acids: CSAYGTSGRASYEQYF.

This clonotype occurred a few times. CDR3 DNA: TGCAGCGTTGAAGAAGGGGGTACTGAAGCTTTCTTT. The encoded protein is CSVEEGGTEAFF. The chain is built from TRBV29-1 and TRBJ1-1; D may be TRBD1 (6 bases). V lost 0 bases and J 5 bases, leaving 7 bases between the germline ends. Germline V gene data show CDR1 as SQVTM and CDR2 as ANQGSEA. There are 12 residues in the CDR3.

This clonotype has at least ten counts. J is TRBJ2-4 and V is TRBV3-1; D is unresolved. Germline CDR1 LGHDT, CDR2 YNNKEL (reference sequence). The CDR3 has 11 amino acids. V lost 1 base to trimming and J lost 13 bases, with 8 bases between them. CDR3 residues: CASSQGGQQYF. The CDR3 coding sequence is TGTGCCAGCAGCCAAGGAGGCCAGCAGTACTTC.

This chain links TRBV30 with TRBJ2-2, with 12 nucleotides matching TRBD2. The CDR3 runs 15 residues. Trimming cost V 8 bases and J 0 bases; bases outside gene matches: 4. Per the germline V gene, CDR1 is GTSNPN and CDR2 is SVGIG (reference sequence). The CDR3 region has the DNA TGTGCCGCTAGCGGGGGGGCCTCGAACACCGGGGAGCTGTTTTTT. This codes for CAASGGASNTGELFF.

This chain connects TRBV11-1 to TRBJ2-7; 7 nucleotides line up with TRBD2. V lost 5 bases and J lost 0; bases outside the gene matches: 13. In germline, CDR1 is SGHAT, CDR2 FQDESV (reference sequence). This CDR3 is 17 amino acids long. CDR3 bases: TGTGCCAGCAGCCCGCGGTTTGCGGGGGTTATCTCCTACGAGCAGTACTTC. As protein: CASSPRFAGVISYEQYF. Full variable domain (missing parts from reference TRBV11-1 and TRBJ2-7): EAEVAQSPRYKITEKSQAVAFWCDPISGHATLYWYRQILGQGPELLVQFQDESVVDDSQLPKDRFSAERLKGVDSTLKIQPAELGDSAMYLCASSPRFAGVISYEQYFGPGTRLTVT.

This clonotype occurred a few times. The V call is TRBV28, the J call TRBJ1-5; no definite D call. The CDR3 contains 14 residues. The V gene lost 8 bases and the J gene lost 5 bases, with 16 bases spanning the gap. Germline assignment: CDR1 MDHEN and CDR2 SYDVKM. CDR3 sequence reads: CASRLVLTDQPQHF. The CDR3 bases are TGTGCCAGCCGGCTTGTACTGACGGATCAGCCCCAGCATTTT.

V usage is TRBV7-9 and J usage is TRBJ2-7; a possible D gene is TRBD1 (5 bases). Germline CDR1 reads SEHNR; CDR2 reads FQNEAQ (reference sequence). The V gene lost 7 bases and the J gene lost 4 bases, with 14 bases spanning the gap. The CDR3 contains 13 residues. The CDR3 loop reads CASTPIQGYEQYF. The DNA for the CDR3 is TGTGCCAGCACCCCTATCCAGGGTTACGAGCAGTACTTC.

This clonotype was picked up a small number of times. The chain has TRBV5-5 and TRBJ1-5; a possible D gene is TRBD1 (6 bases). Germline-derived CDR1 and CDR2 are SGHKS and YYEKEE (reference sequence). The CDR3 consists of 16 residues. V was shortened by 0 bases and J by 6 bases, with 16 bases between the two germline ends. The CDR3 loop is CASSLEPAGVSQPQHF. The CDR3 DNA sequence: TGTGCCAGCAGCTTGGAACCGGCAGGGGTGAGTCAGCCCCAGCATTTT.